This T cell receptor (beta chain) was documented in a study of shared clonotypes between healthy human individuals. CDR1 is ENHRY, CDR2 SYGVKD, per germline. The J segment lost 2 bases and the V segment lost 7 bases, leaving 10 bases of the junction unmatched. The CDR3 totals 15 residues. For every subset, genomic DNA was evenly distributed across several immunoSEQ plates. TCRdb's copy holds only in-frame clones and misses some; the assay was immunoSEQ multiplex PCR. The sample consists of roughly 2.1 million clones, about 93% of them appearing once. Cells designated naive CD8 were CD45RO-negative and were positively selected for CCR7, with terminally differentiated effector memory CD45RA+ cells excluded.

The clonotype was recovered from a man aged 18 to 29 in good health. Some clones in this sample may be carry-over from other donors' samples. The sample comprised naive CD8+ T cells from PBMCs. The V and J genes are TRBV10-3 and TRBJ1-2, with 7 bases identical to TRBD1. The CDR3 DNA follows: TGTGCCATCAAGTCTACCGGGACAGTAAACTATGGCTACACCTTC. The encoded protein is CAIKSTGTVNYGYTF.